This T cell receptor (beta chain) was recovered during a study of shared clonotypes between healthy human individuals. General observations from the study: Depth was large, yet rarefaction showed that sorted-subset sequencing was incomplete. Naive subsets tended to show greater estimated richness than memory subsets.

The CDR3 spans 13 residues. Trimming shortened V by 5 bases and J by 2 bases, and 9 bases separated the two germline ends. The germline CDR1 and CDR2 sequences are MGHRA and YSYEKL. The protocol was immunoSEQ multiplex PCR, while the TCRdb copy is restricted to in-frame clones and leaves out a portion. The repertoire holds 2,500,000 or so clones, with approximately 92% as singletons. Worth noting for this clone: Its antigen remains unknown.

This chain links TRBV4-1 with TRBJ1-1; maybe TRBD1 (5 bases). Material: naive CD4+ T cells sorted from blood. Regarding subset: CD45RA+ positively selected. This TCR derives from a man aged 18 to 30 in good health. CDR3 coding DNA: TGCGCCAGCAGCTGGACACCCAACACTGAAGCTTTCTTT. It codes for CASSWTPNTEAFF.